These 21 T cell receptor beta chains originate from one sample sequenced in a study of blood T cell repertoires in COVID-19. Assay: immunoSEQ multiplex PCR; the TCRdb copy retains only in-frame clones and omits some. The data contain about 27,000 clones, around 66% of them seen just once; the ten biggest clones take up less than 7.5%. The sequencing input was peripheral blood. These receptors came from a man between 60 and 70 years old with active or convalescent COVID-19.

This clone is medium-sized by share. V gene TRBV3-1 (or the pseudogene TRBV3-2) combines with J gene TRBJ1-2; no clear D gene. CDR1 is LGHDT and CDR2 is YNNKEL in the germline V gene (reference sequence). Trimming removed 0 bases from V and 4 bases from J, with 15 bases in between. This CDR3 comprises 16 residues. CDR3 sequence reads: CASSQEGAFHRYGYTF. Written as DNA, the CDR3 is TGTGCCAGCAGCCAAGAAGGAGCGTTCCACCGCTATGGCTACACCTTC.

Details on this clone: A junction end diverges from the germline sequence, so it may reflect a read error. The chain carries TRBV4-1 and TRBJ1-2; possibly TRBD1 for D (6 bases). Germline V gives CDR1 MGHRA, CDR2 YSYEKL. This CDR3 contains 13 residues. This CDR3 reads CASSPYQGQALSF. DNA for the CDR3: TGCGCCAGCAGCCCGTACCAGGGGCAGGCCCTTAGCTTC.

This clone was seen more than once but under ten times. The J gene is TRBJ2-5, the V gene TRBV5-5; 8 bases are a match to TRBD2. Per the germline V gene, CDR1 is SGHKS and CDR2 is YYEKEE (reference sequence). The CDR3 sequence is 15 residues long. The V segment lost 5 bases and the J segment 4 bases; nucleotides outside the gene matches: 10. CDR3 nucleotides: TGTGCCAGCAGTAATAGCGGGAAAGTCGGAGAGACCCAGTACTTC. Protein: CASSNSGKVGETQYF.

V and J are TRBV5-6 and TRBJ1-3; 8 bases line up with TRBD1. The CDR3 covers 16 residues. CDR1 and CDR2 (germline): SGHDT, YYEEEE. After removal of 3 bases from V and 0 bases from J, the junction contained 5 bases not matched to a gene. CDR3 in DNA: TGTGCCAGCAGCTATTGGACAGGGCCCTCTGGAAACACCATATATTTT. As protein: CASSYWTGPSGNTIYF.

This clone has more than one count but fewer than ten. V usage is TRBV6-5 and J usage is TRBJ1-1, with D unresolved. V lost 9 bases to trimming and J lost 2 bases, with 7 bases between them. CDR1 and CDR2 (germline): MNHEY, SVGAGI. The length of the CDR3 is 11 residues. CDR3 nucleotide sequence: TGTGCCAGTCGGGTAAACACTGAAGCTTTCTTT. Protein: CASRVNTEAFF.

The chain has TRBV14 and TRBJ2-4; 10 positions match TRBD1. Trimming at V came to 2 bases and at J to 8 bases, leaving 15 bases not matched to a gene. Germline CDR1 and CDR2: SGHDN and FVKESK. The CDR3 is 18 amino acids. The DNA of the CDR3 is TGTGCCAGCAGCCAAAGACCACCCGACAGGGGGCTAGTAGACATTCAGTACTTC. The encoded protein is CASSQRPPDRGLVDIQYF.

The V call is TRBV30, the J call TRBJ2-7, with 7 nucleotides matching TRBD2. The CDR3 contains 15 residues. The V gene end was trimmed by 0 bases and the J gene end by 3 bases; junction bases not matched to a gene: 8. CDR1 GTSNPN and CDR2 SVGIG come from the germline V gene (reference sequence). CDR3: CAWSVGLASGYEQYF. The DNA of the CDR3 is TGTGCCTGGAGTGTAGGTTTGGCTAGCGGCTACGAGCAGTACTTC.

For the CDR3, the DNA is TGCGCCAGCAGCCCCCAGTGGGGGACAGACTATGGCTACACCTTC. Amino acids: CASSPQWGTDYGYTF. The genes are TRBV5-1 and TRBJ1-2, with TRBD1 identical over 7 bases. The V gene's germline CDR1 is SGHRS and CDR2 YFSETQ. This CDR3 has 15 residues. The V segment lost 4 bases and the J segment 3 bases; nucleotides outside the gene matches: 9. The variable domain in full, with the rest retrieved from reference TRBV5-1 and TRBJ1-2, is KAGVTQTPRYLIKTRGQQVTLSCSPISGHRSVSWYQQTPGQGLQFLFEYFSETQRNKGNFPGRFSGRQFSNSRSEMNVSTLELGDSALYLCASSPQWGTDYGYTFGSGTRLTVV.

The V gene is TRBV4-2, the J gene TRBJ2-5, with 7 bases aligning to TRBD1. V dropped 4 bases and J dropped 5; count of bases not matched to a gene: 16. CDR3 size: 17 residues. CDR1 LGHNA and CDR2 YNFKEQ come from the germline V gene. CDR3 loop: CASSPETGAKTKETQYF. The DNA for the CDR3 is TGTGCCAGCAGCCCAGAAACAGGGGCCAAAACTAAGGAGACCCAGTACTTC.

This rearrangement joins TRBV28 to TRBJ1-5; 8 nucleotides agree with TRBD1. CDR1 is MDHEN, CDR2 SYDVKM, per germline. V lost 1 base, J lost 0 bases, and 2 bases stayed unmatched. This CDR3 comprises 16 residues. DNA of the CDR3: TGTGCCAGCAGTTTATTACAGGGGGTTAGCAATCAGCCCCAGCATTTT. This codes for CASSLLQGVSNQPQHF.

The genes are TRBV12-3 or TRBV12-4 and TRBJ1-1; D is ambiguous. With 3 bases removed from V and 4 bases from J, the gap between germline ends came to 6 bases. The CDR3 runs to 12 residues. The CDR3 region has the DNA TGTGCCAGCAGTTTCGTATTCACTGAAGCTTTCTTT. This translates into CASSFVFTEAFF.

This sequence joins TRBV10-3 and TRBJ1-2; TRBD1 aligns across 9 bases. The V gene end was trimmed by 10 bases and the J gene end by 1 base; junction bases not matched to a gene: 10. The germline gives CDR1 ENHRY, CDR2 SYGVKD. CDR3 length: 15 residues. This CDR3 reads CATRGQGRFNYGYTF. The CDR3 coding sequence is TGTGCCACCCGGGGACAGGGACGTTTTAACTATGGCTACACCTTC.

The chain joins TRBV11-2 to TRBJ1-4; no reliable D call. The CDR3 is 16 amino acids. CDR1 is SGHAT and CDR2 is FQNNGV in the germline V gene. V was pared by 2 bases and J by 0 bases, with 10 bases between. The DNA of the CDR3 is TGTGCCAGCAGCTTACGAACCGGGACAACTAATGAAAAACTGTTTTTT. Its translation is CASSLRTGTTNEKLFF.

By frequency in the sample, this clone is medium-sized (0.01 to 0.1%). As DNA, the CDR3 is TGTGCCTGGTATCATTCGGGACAGGGGCTTTATGGCTACACCTTC. The encoded protein is CAWYHSGQGLYGYTF. The chain couples TRBV30 to TRBJ1-2; 10 bases agree with TRBD1. Germline-derived CDR1 and CDR2 are GTSNPN and SVGIG (reference sequence). J lost 5 bases, V lost 5 bases, and 11 bases had no gene match. The CDR3 is 15 amino acids. Full variable domain (missing parts from reference TRBV30 and TRBJ1-2): SQTIHQWPATLVQPVGSPLSLECTVEGTSNPNLYWYRQAAGRGLQLLFYSVGIGQISSEVPQNLSASRPQDRQFILSSKKLLLSDSGFYLCAWYHSGQGLYGYTFGSGTRLTVV.

V gene TRBV6-4 combines with J gene TRBJ1-1; TRBD1 matches 8 bases. The length of the CDR3 is 13 residues. Trimming at V came to 10 bases and at J to 2 bases, leaving 6 bases not matched to a gene. CDR1 and CDR2 (germline): MRHNA, SNTAGT. DNA of the CDR3: TGTGCCACCCGGACAGGGCCTAACACTGAAGCTTTCTTT. This sequence encodes CATRTGPNTEAFF.

CDR3 bases: TGCGCCAGCAGCTTTCATACGGGGTCCAGTCTAAGTAAGCCTGAAGCTTTCTTT. Translating it yields CASSFHTGSSLSKPEAFF. V and J are TRBV5-1 and TRBJ1-1, with no clear D. This CDR3 has 18 amino acids. V lost 2 bases and J lost 6, with 26 bases in between. Germline V lookup: CDR1 SGHRS, CDR2 YFSETQ. Full variable domain (remainder filled in from reference TRBV5-1 and TRBJ1-1): KAGVTQTPRYLIKTRGQQVTLSCSPISGHRSVSWYQQTPGQGLQFLFEYFSETQRNKGNFPGRFSGRQFSNSRSEMNVSTLELGDSALYLCASSFHTGSSLSKPEAFFGQGTRLTVV.

This chain joins TRBV6-5 and TRBJ2-4, with TRBD1 matching over 8 bases. CDR1 MNHEY and CDR2 SVGAGI come from the germline V gene. This CDR3 has 16 amino acids. With 4 bases clipped from V and 3 bases from J, the junction kept 8 bases outside the gene matches. The CDR3: CASSLDRVYVKNIQYF. The CDR3, as DNA: TGTGCCAGCAGTTTGGACAGGGTTTATGTCAAAAACATTCAGTACTTC.

The chain is built from TRBV7-2 and TRBJ2-2, with 7 bases that match TRBD2. The germline V gene encodes CDR1 SGHTA and CDR2 FQGNSA. V shed 4 bases and J 5 bases; nucleotides not matched to a gene: 10. This CDR3 has 16 residues. In DNA form, the CDR3 reads TGTGCCAGCAGCTCGGGGGAGGGTAGGTCGACCGGGGAGCTGTTTTTT. It specifies CASSSGEGRSTGELFF.

The rearrangement joins TRBV2 to TRBJ2-7; the match to TRBD2 covers 12 bases. The CDR3 length is 14 residues. The V gene end was trimmed by 6 bases and the J gene end by 3 bases; junction bases not matched to a gene: 3. Germline lookup yields CDR1 SNHLY and CDR2 FYNNEI. The CDR3 here is CASSLAGGIYEQYF. The CDR3, as DNA: TGTGCCAGCAGCCTAGCGGGGGGGATCTACGAGCAGTACTTC.

This clone was seen once. The genes are TRBV5-6 and TRBJ2-6; D unclear. Germline CDR1 is SGHDT and CDR2 is YYEEEE. This CDR3 contains 17 residues. V was cut by 4 bases and J by 2 bases, with 16 bases left in between. CDR3 DNA sequence: TGTGCCAGCAGCAACCCACACCGACGGGCTGGGGCCAACGTCCTGACTTTC. This codes for CASSNPHRRAGANVLTF. Full variable domain (outside the CDR3, taken from reference TRBV5-6 and TRBJ2-6): DAGVTQSPTHLIKTRGQQVTLRCSPKSGHDTVSWYQQALGQGPQFIFQYYEEEERQRGNFPDRFSGHQFPNYSSELNVNALLLGDSALYLCASSNPHRRAGANVLTFGAGSRLTVL.

The genes are TRBV7-8 and TRBJ2-6; TRBD2 matches at 7 bases. Germline lookup yields CDR1 SGHVS and CDR2 FQNEAQ. The CDR3 runs to 18 residues. V dropped 4 bases and J dropped 1; count of bases not matched to a gene: 10. The chain's CDR3 is CASSSVAGVLSGANVLTF. In nucleotides, the CDR3 is TGTGCCAGCAGCTCCGTGGCGGGGGTATTGTCTGGGGCCAACGTCCTGACTTTC.